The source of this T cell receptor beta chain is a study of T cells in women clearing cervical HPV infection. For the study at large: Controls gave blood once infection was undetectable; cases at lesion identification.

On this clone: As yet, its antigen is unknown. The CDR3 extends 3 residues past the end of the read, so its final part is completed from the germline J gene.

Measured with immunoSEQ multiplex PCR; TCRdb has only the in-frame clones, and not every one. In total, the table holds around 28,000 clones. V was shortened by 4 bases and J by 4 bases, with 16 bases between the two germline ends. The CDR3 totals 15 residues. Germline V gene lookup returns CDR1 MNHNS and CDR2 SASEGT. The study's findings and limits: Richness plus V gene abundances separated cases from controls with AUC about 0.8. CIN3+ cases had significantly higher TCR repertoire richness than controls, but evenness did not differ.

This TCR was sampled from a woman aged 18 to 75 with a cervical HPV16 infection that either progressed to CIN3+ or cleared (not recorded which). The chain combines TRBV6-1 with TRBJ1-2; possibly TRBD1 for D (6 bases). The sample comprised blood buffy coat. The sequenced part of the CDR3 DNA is TGTGCCAGCAGTGCTAGGGCGGACAGTCTCTATGGC. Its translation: CASSARADSLYG. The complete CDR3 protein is CASSARADSLYGYTF.